This record concerns one TCR beta chain sequence. Profiled with immunoSEQ multiplex PCR; TCRdb holds only in-frame clones, not every one. The repertoire holds roughly 30,000 clones, with about nine tenths as singletons. Germline V lookup: CDR1 SGDLS, CDR2 YYNGEE. This CDR3 is 13 amino acids long. V was shortened by 4 bases and J by 1 base, with 8 bases between the two germline ends. The data are from a study of T cells in tuberculosis. Study-wide background: IGRA-negative adolescents, IGRA-positive adolescents with latent tuberculosis and adults with active tuberculosis formed this South African cohort.

Material: PBMCs. This sequence was found in a donor aged 10 to 29 with latent tuberculosis or without tuberculosis infection. V gene TRBV9 combines with J gene TRBJ1-1; D unresolved. The CDR3 here is CASSPTPNTEAFF. The CDR3 DNA follows: TGTGCCAGCAGCCCTACTCCGAACACTGAAGCTTTCTTT.